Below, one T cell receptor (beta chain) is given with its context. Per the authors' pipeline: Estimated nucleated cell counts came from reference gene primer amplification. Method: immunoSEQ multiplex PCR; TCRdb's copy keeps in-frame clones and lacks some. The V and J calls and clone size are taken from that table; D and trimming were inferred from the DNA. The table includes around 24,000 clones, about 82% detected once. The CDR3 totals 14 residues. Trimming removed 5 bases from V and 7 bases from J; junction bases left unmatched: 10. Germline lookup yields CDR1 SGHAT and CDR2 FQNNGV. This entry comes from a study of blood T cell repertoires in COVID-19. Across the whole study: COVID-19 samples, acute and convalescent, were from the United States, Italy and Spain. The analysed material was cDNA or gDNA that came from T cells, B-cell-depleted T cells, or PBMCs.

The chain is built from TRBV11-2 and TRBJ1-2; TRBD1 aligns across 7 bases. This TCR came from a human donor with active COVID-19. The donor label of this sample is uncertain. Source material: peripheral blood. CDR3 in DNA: TGTGCCAGCAGCCCAACCGGGACAGCGCTTGGCTACACCTTC. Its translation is CASSPTGTALGYTF.